Listed here is a single TCR beta chain. In the original processing: From reference gene primer amplification, estimates of nucleated cell counts were derived. The repertoire was sequenced with immunoSEQ multiplex PCR; TCRdb's copy has only in-frame clones and lacks some. The V and J calls and clone size are taken from that table; D and trimming were inferred from the DNA. The sample lists some 700,000 clones, 75% to 90% seen once, with roughly 0.25% in the top ten. The data are from a study of blood T cell repertoires in COVID-19. Across the study: The United States, Italy and Spain supplied acute and convalescent COVID-19 samples. T cells, B-cell-depleted T cells, or PBMCs supplied cDNA or gDNA.

The sequence was obtained from a woman in her late teens or twenties with acute or convalescent COVID-19. Sequencing was done on a sample of peripheral blood.

The CDR3 reads CASSYLQGYQPQHF. DNA of the CDR3: TGTGCCAGCAGTTACCTACAGGGATATCAGCCCCAGCATTTT. V usage is TRBV6-5 and J usage is TRBJ1-5, with D possibly being TRBD1 (6 bases). The ends were cut back, 2 bases at V and 5 bases at J, with 10 bases in the middle. Germline V gene sequence: CDR1 MNHEY, CDR2 SVGAGI. The CDR3 covers 14 residues.